This entry lists 22 T cell receptor beta chains sequenced from one sample in a study of breast tumors, draining lymph nodes, adjacent tissues. TCRdb itself ran the multiplex PCR reads through MiXCR, one entry per CDR3 protein. Of about 230,000 distinct CDR3 sequences in the sample, roughly 32% were seen once. The lymph nodes were axillary draining lymph nodes from breast cancer patients. The specimen sequenced was axillary lymph node tissue. These receptor sequences come from a female donor with breast cancer. Some clones in this sample may be carry-over from other donors' samples.

Many counts were recorded for this clonotype. This sequence joins TRBV28 and TRBJ2-7; tentative D call: TRBD2 (8 bases). Deletions cut 6 bases from V and 4 bases from J, with 19 bases between. This CDR3 comprises 15 residues. From germline, CDR1 is MDHEN and CDR2 SYDVKM. The CDR3 DNA reads TGTGCCAGCAGCCCCCAGGTAGCGGGACAGTACGAGCAGTACTTC. This codes for CASSPQVAGQYEQYF.

The V call is TRBV28, the J call TRBJ1-2, with 9 bases matching TRBD1. V lost 4 bases, J lost 3 bases, and 12 bases stayed unmatched. This CDR3 comprises 17 residues. Germline V lookup: CDR1 MDHEN, CDR2 SYDVKM. CDR3 loop: CASSSTSMGQGDYGYTF. The CDR3 nucleotides read TGTGCCAGCAGTTCGACTTCGATGGGACAGGGTGACTATGGCTACACCTTC.

This clonotype was observed at least ten times. Since the CDR3 does not end with the conserved phenylalanine or tryptophan, this likely comes from a read error. This rearrangement joins TRBV9 to TRBJ2-5; D is perhaps TRBD2 (5 bases). The V end was cut by 4 bases, the J end by 2 bases, with 9 bases between. CDR1 is SGDLS, CDR2 YYNGEE, per germline. This CDR3 has 13 amino acids. The DNA for the CDR3 is TGTGCCAGCAGCTCGACGGGGCAAGAGACCCAGTACTCC. The encoded protein is CASSSTGQETQYS.

This clonotype was seen at least ten times. The gene calls are TRBV12-3 or TRBV12-4 and TRBJ2-2; 8 bases are shared with TRBD2. The CDR3 sequence is 16 residues long. With V trimmed by 3 bases and J by 6 bases, 9 bases remained unmatched. For the CDR3, the DNA is TGTGCCAGCAGTTTTCCCGGGAGGGAGAGATCCGGGGAGCTGTTTTTT. This sequence encodes CASSFPGRERSGELFF.

There are a few counts of this clonotype. Just one base apart from a much larger clone, this may be a read error. The chain joins TRBV30 to TRBJ1-5, with D perhaps TRBD1 (5 bases). Germline CDR1 GTSNPN, CDR2 SVGIG (reference sequence). This CDR3 spans 13 amino acids. The CDR3 nucleotides are TGTGCCCGGAGTGGGCAGGGAGGGCAGCCCCAGCATTTT. This sequence encodes CARSGQGGQPQHF.

Many counts were recorded for this clonotype. V and J are TRBV19 and TRBJ1-5, with D possibly being TRBD1 (6 bases). The V gene's germline CDR1 is LNHDA and CDR2 SQIVND (reference sequence). This CDR3 has 15 amino acids. V was pared by 4 bases and J by 3 bases, with 13 bases between. The CDR3 protein is CASSNPRGDNQPQHF. As DNA, the CDR3 is TGTGCCAGTAGTAACCCCAGGGGCGACAATCAGCCCCAGCATTTT.

This clonotype was detected only a few times. The gene calls are TRBV4-2 and TRBJ1-5; D gene uncertain. The CDR3 consists of 16 residues. Germline V gene sequence: CDR1 LGHNA, CDR2 YNFKEQ. Trimming stripped 3 bases from V and 2 bases from J, with 14 bases between. The CDR3 protein is CASSHTQEGGNQPQHF. CDR3 bases: TGTGCCAGCAGCCATACTCAAGAGGGTGGCAATCAGCCCCAGCATTTT.

About this clonotype: A much larger clone sits a single nucleotide away, making a read error possible. J is TRBJ2-2 and V is TRBV9; D gene ambiguous. In germline, CDR1 is SGDLS, CDR2 YYNGEE. The CDR3 is 16 residues long. In DNA, the CDR3 is TGTGCCAGCAGGGGCCCCATAGGAACGAACGCCGGGGAGCTGTTTTTT. As protein: CASRGPIGTNAGELFF.

This clonotype was counted only a few times. This sequence may be a read error, since a much larger clone differs from it by one base. The V and J genes are TRBV20-1 and TRBJ2-5; no clear D. Germline V lookup: CDR1 DFQATT, CDR2 SNEGSKA (reference sequence). The CDR3 consists of 12 residues. The CDR3, as DNA: TGCAGTGCTAGTGATGGGTTGGAGACCCCGTACTTC. This gives the protein CSASDGLETPYF.

This chain uses TRBV7-3 with TRBJ1-2; 10 nucleotides align to TRBD1. The CDR3 is 16 residues long. J was trimmed by 3 bases and V by 6 bases; bases with no gene match: 10. CDR1 SGHTA and CDR2 FQGTGA come from the germline V gene. The CDR3 sequence is CASRPTGGAWDYGYTF. The CDR3 DNA reads TGTGCCAGCAGGCCGACAGGGGGCGCATGGGACTATGGCTACACCTTC.

The J gene is TRBJ2-1, the V gene TRBV28; no definite D call. The CDR3 extends over 15 amino acids. The germline CDR1 and CDR2 sequences are MDHEN and SYDVKM. Deletions cut 4 bases from V and 2 bases from J, with 12 bases between. Written as DNA, the CDR3 is TGTGCCAGCAGTTACGTTGTCGGTGCCTACAATGAGCAGTTCTTC. It yields the protein CASSYVVGAYNEQFF.

The chain is built from TRBV9 and TRBJ2-6, with a weak D call TRBD2 (6 bases). The CDR3 runs 16 residues. Trimming cost V 0 bases and J 0 bases, with 7 bases left between them. Germline V gives CDR1 SGDLS, CDR2 YYNGEE. Here the CDR3 DNA reads TGTGCCAGCAGCGTAGCGGGGGTCTCTGGGGCCAACGTCCTGACTTTC. This translates into CASSVAGVSGANVLTF.

The chain employs TRBV6-5 and TRBJ1-1; D possibly corresponds to TRBD1 (6 bases). Germline CDR1 and CDR2: MNHEY and SVGAGI. Trimming removed 2 bases from V and 6 bases from J, with 16 bases in between. The CDR3 is 15 residues long. CDR3 protein: CASSYTNRVLAEAFF. CDR3 DNA: TGTGCCAGCAGTTACACAAACAGGGTCCTAGCTGAAGCTTTCTTT.

This clonotype was observed a handful of times. The chain joins TRBV11-3 to TRBJ1-1; weak D call: TRBD1 (6 bases). Trimming removed 5 bases from V and 2 bases from J, with 9 bases in between. Per germline, CDR1 SGHNT and CDR2 YENEEA. This CDR3 is 13 amino acids long. The CDR3 DNA follows: TGTGCCAGCAGCGACAGGAGAAACACTGAAGCTTTCTTT. It is translated as CASSDRRNTEAFF.

This clonotype was seen many times. This chain links TRBV9 with TRBJ2-2; D perhaps matches TRBD2 (5 bases). The CDR3 covers 14 residues. Germline CDR1 is SGDLS and CDR2 is YYNGEE. V lost 4 bases, J lost 2 bases, and 9 bases lay in between. In DNA form, the CDR3 reads TGTGCCAGCAGCCCGGACTCAAACACCGGGGAGCTGTTTTTT. Translating it yields CASSPDSNTGELFF. Together with reference TRBV9 and TRBJ2-2, the CDR3 gives the full variable domain: DSGVTQTPKHLITATGQRVTLRCSPRSGDLSVYWYQQSLDQGLQFLIQYYNGEERAKGNILERFSAQQFPDLHSELNLSSLELGDSALYFCASSPDSNTGELFFGEGSRLTVL.

Points on this clonotype: A read error is possible here, since a much larger clone lies one base away. The chain links TRBV5-1 to TRBJ2-1; 13 nucleotides match TRBD2. J was trimmed by 6 bases and V by 4 bases; bases with no gene match: 10. Germline V lookup: CDR1 SGHRS, CDR2 YFSETQ. The CDR3 runs to 17 residues. The CDR3 is CASSLRTSGSVRNEQFF. Here the CDR3 DNA reads TGCGCCAGCAGCCTCCGGACTAGCGGGAGCGTTCGCAATGAGCAGTTCTTC.

Regarding this clonotype: One end of the junction fails to match germline, which may point to a read error. The V and J genes are TRBV7-2 and TRBJ2-7; no reliable D call. CDR1 is SGHTA, CDR2 FQGNSA, per germline. This CDR3 has 15 residues. The CDR3, as DNA: TGTGCCAGCAGCTTCGGTGGGCCCAGCTACTACGAGCAGCACTTC. It is translated as CASSFGGPSYYEQHF.

This clonotype has at least ten counts. This chain connects TRBV20-1 to TRBJ2-2; D might be TRBD2 (5 bases). Trimming removed 8 bases from V and 8 bases from J, with 27 bases in between. CDR1 is DFQATT, CDR2 SNEGSKA, per germline (reference sequence). There are 16 residues in the CDR3. The CDR3 sequence is CSSSEVQRPPWGELFF. The CDR3 DNA follows: TGCAGTTCATCCGAGGTGCAGCGGCCCCCGTGGGGGGAGCTGTTTTTT.

As concerns this clonotype: The junction does not match germline at one end; this may be a read error. The J gene is TRBJ2-3, the V gene TRBV5-1, with a weak D call TRBD2 (6 bases). The CDR3 contains 14 residues. Per germline, CDR1 SGHRS and CDR2 YFSETQ. CDR3 DNA: TGTGCCAGCAGGCCCGCGGCGGGGCCAGATACGCAGTATTTT. Translating it yields CASRPAAGPDTQYF.

With regard to this clonotype: A much larger clone lies one base from this, so it may be a read error. This CDR3 reads CSAVPGLAGAEQFF. In DNA, the CDR3 is TGCAGTGCTGTACCGGGACTAGCGGGAGCTGAGCAGTTCTTC. This chain connects TRBV20-1 to TRBJ2-1; 14 bases line up with TRBD2. The trim removed 5 bases at V and 9 bases at J, leaving 6 bases unmatched. The CDR3 spans 14 residues. Germline V gives CDR1 DFQATT, CDR2 SNEGSKA (reference sequence).

This clonotype was observed many times. The chain links TRBV12-3 or TRBV12-4 to TRBJ1-2; D unclear. The CDR3 contains 12 residues. Between the trimmed V and J ends, which lost 2 bases and 5 bases, there was a span of 6 bases. In nucleotides, the CDR3 is TGTGCCAGCAGTTTAATGGGGTATGGCTACACCTTC. Translated: CASSLMGYGYTF.

This clonotype showed up many times. V is TRBV5-1 and J is TRBJ1-3; D gene unclear. This CDR3 has 17 residues. The ends were cut back, 0 bases at V and 0 bases at J, with 13 bases in the middle. The germline gives CDR1 SGHRS, CDR2 YFSETQ. CDR3 residues: CASSLAARSGSGNTIYF. The DNA of the CDR3 is TGCGCCAGCAGCTTGGCCGCCCGATCGGGCTCTGGAAACACCATATATTTT.